Listed here are 24 T cell receptor beta chains from one sample, sequenced in a study of T cell responses to AZD1222 COVID-19 vaccine. TCRdb keeps only in-frame clones here, not all; method: immunoSEQ multiplex PCR. The profile covers about 180,000 clones, with 90% to 95% appearing a single time and 1% taken by the ten largest. Sequenced here: peripheral blood, sampled 28 days after the second dose of the MenACWY control vaccine. These TCRs come from an adult who received the MenACWY meningococcal vaccine as a control.

This chain uses TRBV12-3 or TRBV12-4 with TRBJ2-3; D is ambiguous. CDR3 length equals 11 residues. Trimming took 6 bases from V and 6 from J, leaving 7 bases between them. CDR3: CASSLGDTQYF. DNA for the CDR3: TGTGCCAGCAGCCTAGGGGATACGCAGTATTTT.

The chain recombines TRBV19 with TRBJ2-2; 8 bases map to TRBD2. CDR3 size: 15 residues. CDR1 and CDR2 from the germline V gene are LNHDA and SQIVND (reference sequence). The ends lost 7 bases at V and 1 base at J; junction bases unmatched: 5. In DNA, the CDR3 is TGTGCCAGTAAGGGGCTAGCGGGGAACACCGGGGAGCTGTTTTTT. Translating gives CASKGLAGNTGELFF.

The chain recombines TRBV7-2 with TRBJ1-6, with no clear D. V gave up 2 bases and J gave up 13 bases, with 12 bases separating them. There are 13 residues in the CDR3. CDR1 is SGHTA, CDR2 FQGNSA, per germline. The DNA of the CDR3 is TGTGCCAGCAGCTTACTACCCGAGACCCCCCTCCACTTT. Its protein product is CASSLLPETPLHF.

Only a few counts were recorded for this clone. The chain combines TRBV7-9 with TRBJ2-1, with D unclear. This CDR3 region has 13 residues. The germline CDR1 and CDR2 sequences are SEHNR and FQNEAQ (reference sequence). The germline V and J ends were trimmed by 7 bases and 13 bases, with 20 bases remaining between them. Here the CDR3 reads CASKAMAPSDQFF. Written as DNA, the CDR3 is TGTGCCAGCAAGGCCATGGCCCCGTCCGACCAGTTCTTC.

This chain connects TRBV19 to TRBJ2-2, with 13 bases aligning to TRBD2. This CDR3 contains 17 residues. V lost 7 bases and J lost 9; bases outside the gene matches: 14. From germline, CDR1 is LNHDA and CDR2 SQIVND (reference sequence). The CDR3 here is CASTDGLAGVEGRELFF. The DNA for the CDR3 is TGTGCCAGTACCGACGGACTAGCGGGGGTCGAAGGCCGGGAGCTGTTTTTT.

The V call is TRBV5-4, the J call TRBJ1-2; 11 bases align to TRBD1. This CDR3 comprises 14 residues. V was pared by 3 bases and J by 8 bases, with 6 bases of the junction left unmatched. Germline CDR1 is SGHNT and CDR2 is YYREEE (reference sequence). Written as DNA, the CDR3 is TGTGCCAGCAGCTCGGGACAGGGGGTGGAGGGCTACACCTTC. Protein: CASSSGQGVEGYTF.

This sequence joins TRBV7-2 and TRBJ2-2; 7 bases match TRBD2. J lost 1 base, V lost 7 bases, and 12 bases had no gene match. The CDR3 loop spans 17 amino acids. CDR1 is SGHTA, CDR2 FQGNSA, per germline. The CDR3 is CASIRRLASGNTGELFF. CDR3 nucleotide sequence: TGTGCCAGCATCCGAAGGTTGGCTAGCGGGAACACCGGGGAGCTGTTTTTT.

The rearrangement uses TRBV11-1 and TRBJ1-1, with TRBD1 matching 7 bases. The CDR3 length is 14 residues. V trimming: 1 base; J trimming: 1 base; junction bases outside the gene matches: 0. Per the germline V gene, CDR1 is SGHAT and CDR2 is FQDESV (reference sequence). The CDR3 DNA reads TGTGCCAGCAGCTTAGGACAGGGGAACACTGAAGCTTTCTTT. As protein: CASSLGQGNTEAFF.

The count of this clone is one. V usage is TRBV5-8 and J usage is TRBJ2-6; no clear D. The germline gives CDR1 SGHTS, CDR2 YDEGEE. The V and J ends lost 7 bases and 5 bases respectively, with 16 bases between them. The CDR3 contains 15 residues. The CDR3 reads CASARTALRANVLTF. CDR3 bases: TGTGCCAGCGCGCGGACCGCCTTGAGGGCCAACGTCCTGACTTTC.

The V and J genes are TRBV5-6 and TRBJ2-7; D possibly corresponds to TRBD1 (5 bases). CDR1 is SGHDT, CDR2 YYEEEE, per germline. CDR3 size: 14 residues. Deletions cut 6 bases from V and 3 bases from J, with 16 bases between. The CDR3 region has the DNA TGTGCCAGCAAAGGCAGGGAAAGTCTCTACGAGCAGTACTTC. It yields the protein CASKGRESLYEQYF.

In its sample, this clone was seen once. The chain recombines TRBV30 with TRBJ1-6, with no clear D. Trimming left V 0 bases short and J 7 bases short, with 1 base between. The germline V gene has CDR1 GTSNPN and CDR2 SVGIG (reference sequence). CDR3 length equals 11 residues. The CDR3 reads CAWSVNSPLHF. The DNA for the CDR3 is TGTGCCTGGAGTGTAAATTCACCCCTCCACTTT.

The chain uses TRBV19 and TRBJ2-1; 7 nucleotides align to TRBD2. Germline values: CDR1 LNHDA, CDR2 SQIVND (reference sequence). Trimming removed 3 bases from V and 4 bases from J; junction bases left unmatched: 6. CDR3 size: 15 residues. The CDR3 here is CASSMGGTQYNEQFF. CDR3 coding DNA: TGTGCCAGTAGTATGGGGGGGACTCAATACAATGAGCAGTTCTTC.

The chain links TRBV12-3 or TRBV12-4 to TRBJ1-2; D possibly corresponds to TRBD1 (6 bases). The CDR3 runs to 13 residues. V was clipped by 5 bases and J by 2 bases, with 9 bases between them. Here the CDR3 reads CASSTGGNYGYTF. CDR3 in DNA: TGTGCCAGCAGTACGGGGGGCAACTATGGCTACACCTTC.

This rearrangement joins TRBV4-2 to TRBJ1-3; no clear D. The V gene's germline CDR1 is LGHNA and CDR2 YNFKEQ. V was cut by 0 bases and J by 0 bases, with 12 bases left in between. The CDR3 is 17 amino acids. CDR3 nucleotide sequence: TGTGCCAGCAGCCAAGATCAAAGGAGTTTCTCTGGAAACACCATATATTTT. Its translation is CASSQDQRSFSGNTIYF.

The gene calls are TRBV28 and TRBJ1-1; tentatively, D is TRBD1 (6 bases). V lost 5 bases and J lost 6, with 22 bases in between. The CDR3 has 16 residues. CDR1 is MDHEN and CDR2 is SYDVKM in the germline V gene. CDR3 coding DNA: TGTGCCAGCAGTACCTCTCGATGGACAGAGAGCTCTGAAGCTTTCTTT. This encodes CASSTSRWTESSEAFF.

The J gene is TRBJ1-6, the V gene TRBV4-2; D might be TRBD1 (5 bases). Trimming left V 4 bases short and J 9 bases short, with 16 bases between. The germline V gene encodes CDR1 LGHNA and CDR2 YNFKEQ. The CDR3 is 15 residues long. The CDR3 loop is CASSPRDGAGSPLHF. In nucleotides, the CDR3 is TGTGCCAGCAGCCCTAGGGACGGCGCTGGTTCACCCCTCCACTTT.

The CDR3 DNA follows: TGTGCCAGCTCGCCCCTCAGCGGGGGGGGGAGCACCGGGGAGCTGTTTTTT. This translates into CASSPLSGGGSTGELFF. The chain carries TRBV18 and TRBJ2-2, with TRBD2 identical over 10 bases. The V gene's germline CDR1 is KGHSH and CDR2 LQKENI. The length of the CDR3 is 17 residues. J was trimmed by 4 bases and V by 6 bases; bases with no gene match: 11.

The chain links TRBV7-8 to TRBJ1-6; D is perhaps TRBD1 (5 bases). V lost 3 bases, J lost 12 bases, and 6 bases lay in between. Germline-derived CDR1 and CDR2 are SGHVS and FQNEAQ. The CDR3 loop spans 11 amino acids. In nucleotides, the CDR3 is TGTGCCAGCAGCTTGAGGGGACCCCTCCACTTT. This sequence encodes CASSLRGPLHF.

The chain is built from TRBV20-1 and TRBJ1-2; no definite D call. V gave up 5 bases and J gave up 2 bases, with 6 bases separating them. This CDR3 comprises 11 residues. Per the germline V gene, CDR1 is DFQATT and CDR2 is SNEGSKA (reference sequence). The CDR3 region has the DNA TGCAGTGCTTACGTAAACTATGGCTACACCTTC. Residues: CSAYVNYGYTF.

This chain connects TRBV6-5 to TRBJ1-1; TRBD1 is a possible D gene (6 bases). This CDR3 comprises 16 residues. V gave up 0 bases and J gave up 4 bases, with 15 bases separating them. Germline-derived CDR1 and CDR2 are MNHEY and SVGAGI. CDR3 in amino acids: CASSYSRRRGGTEAFF. In DNA form, the CDR3 reads TGTGCCAGCAGTTACTCGAGGCGCAGGGGCGGCACTGAAGCTTTCTTT.

The chain links TRBV19 to TRBJ2-1; no clear D gene. Germline values: CDR1 LNHDA, CDR2 SQIVND (reference sequence). The V end was cut by 5 bases, the J end by 1 base, with 15 bases between. The CDR3 consists of 16 residues. CDR3 sequence: CASSFELGGSYNEQFF. The CDR3 coding sequence is TGTGCCAGTAGTTTCGAGCTGGGTGGGTCCTACAATGAGCAGTTCTTC.

The rearrangement joins TRBV18 to TRBJ2-1; D uncertain. This CDR3 has 14 amino acids. V was cut by 1 base and J by 9 bases, with 13 bases left in between. Germline CDR1 and CDR2: KGHSH and LQKENI. The CDR3 loop reads CASSPLLVGGEQFF. The CDR3 DNA is TGTGCCAGCTCACCACTCCTTGTGGGTGGTGAGCAGTTCTTC.

The table lists this clone with a count of one. This chain uses TRBV10-3 with TRBJ2-7, with 11 bases matching TRBD1. Germline values: CDR1 ENHRY, CDR2 SYGVKD. The CDR3 covers 16 residues. J gave up 2 bases and V 2 bases, and 5 bases lay outside the gene matches. The CDR3 coding sequence is TGTGCCATCAGTGAGGGGGACAGGGGGAGACCCTACGAGCAGTACTTC. Encoded protein: CAISEGDRGRPYEQYF.

J is TRBJ1-1 and V is TRBV7-9; unclear D gene. Germline V gene lookup returns CDR1 SEHNR and CDR2 FQNEAQ (reference sequence). V gave up 1 base and J gave up 4 bases, with 4 bases separating them. The CDR3 consists of 12 residues. The DNA of the CDR3 is TGTGCCAGCAGCTTAGGGACCACTGAAGCTTTCTTT. Protein sequence: CASSLGTTEAFF.